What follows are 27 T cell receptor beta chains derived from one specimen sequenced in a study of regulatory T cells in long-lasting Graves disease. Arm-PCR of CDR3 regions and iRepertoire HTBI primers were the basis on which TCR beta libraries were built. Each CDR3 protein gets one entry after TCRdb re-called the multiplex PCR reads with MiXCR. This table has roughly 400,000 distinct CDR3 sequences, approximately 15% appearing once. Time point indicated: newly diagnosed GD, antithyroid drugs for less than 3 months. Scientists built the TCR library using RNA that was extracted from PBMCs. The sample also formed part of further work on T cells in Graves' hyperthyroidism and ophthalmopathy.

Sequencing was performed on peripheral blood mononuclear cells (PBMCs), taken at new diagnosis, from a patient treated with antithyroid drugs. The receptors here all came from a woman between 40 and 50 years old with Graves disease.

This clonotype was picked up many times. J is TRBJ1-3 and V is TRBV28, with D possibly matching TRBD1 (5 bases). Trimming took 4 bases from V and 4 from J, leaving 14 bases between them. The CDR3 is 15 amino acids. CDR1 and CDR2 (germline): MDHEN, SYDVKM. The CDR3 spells CASSSTALSGNTIYF. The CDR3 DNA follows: TGTGCCAGCAGTTCGACAGCTCTATCAGGAAACACCATATATTTT.

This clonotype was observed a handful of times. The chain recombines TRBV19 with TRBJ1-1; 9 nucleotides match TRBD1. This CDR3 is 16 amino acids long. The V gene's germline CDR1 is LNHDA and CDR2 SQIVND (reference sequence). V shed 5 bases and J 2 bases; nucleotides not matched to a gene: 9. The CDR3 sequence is CASSAKDRGPNTEAFF. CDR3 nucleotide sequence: TGTGCCAGTAGTGCCAAGGACAGGGGCCCTAACACTGAAGCTTTCTTT.

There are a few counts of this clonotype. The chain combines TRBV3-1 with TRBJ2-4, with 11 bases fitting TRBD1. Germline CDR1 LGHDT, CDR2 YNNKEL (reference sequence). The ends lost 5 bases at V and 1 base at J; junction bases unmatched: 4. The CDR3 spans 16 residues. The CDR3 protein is CASSNRDRGAKNIQYF. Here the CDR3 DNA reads TGTGCCAGCAGCAACCGGGACAGGGGGGCCAAAAACATTCAGTACTTC.

CDR3 sequence reads: CSAKGRGFTYEQYF. The CDR3 DNA follows: TGCAGTGCCAAAGGACGGGGCTTCACCTACGAGCAGTACTTC. The rearrangement joins TRBV20-1 to TRBJ2-7, with D possibly being TRBD1 or TRBD2 (5 bases each). Germline assignment: CDR1 DFQATT and CDR2 SNEGSKA (reference sequence). There are 14 residues in the CDR3. Trimming shortened V by 6 bases and J by 2 bases, and 17 bases separated the two germline ends.

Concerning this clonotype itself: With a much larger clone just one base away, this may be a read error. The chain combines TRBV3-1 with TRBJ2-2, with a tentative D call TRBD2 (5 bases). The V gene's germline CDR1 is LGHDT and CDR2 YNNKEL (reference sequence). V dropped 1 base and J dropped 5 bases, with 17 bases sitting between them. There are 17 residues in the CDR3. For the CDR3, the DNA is TGTGCCAGCAGCCAAGGGGTACTAGTGGGTATAACCGGGGAGCTGTTTTTT. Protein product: CASSQGVLVGITGELFF.

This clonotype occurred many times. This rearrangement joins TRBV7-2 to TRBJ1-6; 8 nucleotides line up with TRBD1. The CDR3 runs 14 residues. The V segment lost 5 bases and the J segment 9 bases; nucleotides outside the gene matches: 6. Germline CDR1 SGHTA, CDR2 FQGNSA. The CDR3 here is CASSPDRASSPLHF. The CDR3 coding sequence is TGTGCCAGCAGCCCGGACAGGGCGAGTTCACCCCTCCACTTT.

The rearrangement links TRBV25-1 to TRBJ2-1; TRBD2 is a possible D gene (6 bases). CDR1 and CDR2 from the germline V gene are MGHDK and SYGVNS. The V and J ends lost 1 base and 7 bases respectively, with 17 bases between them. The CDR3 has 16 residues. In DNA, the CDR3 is TGTGCCAGCAGTGAATTCACTGGCTGGAGGGCGAATGAGCAGTTCTTC. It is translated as CASSEFTGWRANEQFF.

The CDR3 loop is CASMGQSTYEQYF. For the CDR3, the DNA is TGTGCCAGCATGGGACAGTCAACCTACGAGCAGTACTTC. The V and J genes are TRBV2 and TRBJ2-7; TRBD1 agrees at 7 bases. This CDR3 has 13 amino acids. Germline V gene lookup returns CDR1 SNHLY and CDR2 FYNNEI. V was pared by 7 bases and J by 2 bases, with 5 bases of the junction left unmatched.

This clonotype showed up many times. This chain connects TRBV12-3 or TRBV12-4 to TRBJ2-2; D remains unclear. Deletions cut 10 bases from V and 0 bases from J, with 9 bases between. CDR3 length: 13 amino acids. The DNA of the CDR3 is TGTGCCATCGGAGATACGAACACCGGGGAGCTGTTTTTT. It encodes CAIGDTNTGELFF.

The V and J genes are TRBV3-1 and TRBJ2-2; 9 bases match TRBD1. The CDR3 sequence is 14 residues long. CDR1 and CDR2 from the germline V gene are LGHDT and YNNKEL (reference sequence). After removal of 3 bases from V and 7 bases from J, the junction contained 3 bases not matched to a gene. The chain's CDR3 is CASSQTGGVGELFF. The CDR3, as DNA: TGTGCCAGCAGCCAGACAGGGGGAGTCGGGGAGCTGTTTTTT. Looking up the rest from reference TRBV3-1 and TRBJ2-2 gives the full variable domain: DTAVSQTPKYLVTQMGNDKSIKCEQNLGHDTMYWYKQDSKKFLKIMFSYNNKELIINETVPNRFSPKSPDKAHLNLHINSLELGDSAVYFCASSQTGGVGELFFGEGSRLTVL.

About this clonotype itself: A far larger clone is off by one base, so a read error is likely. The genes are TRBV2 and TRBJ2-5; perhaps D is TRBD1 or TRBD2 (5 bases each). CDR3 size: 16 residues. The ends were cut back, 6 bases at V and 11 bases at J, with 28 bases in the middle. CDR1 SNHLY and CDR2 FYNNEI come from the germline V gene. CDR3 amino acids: CASRPREAVTHNEQYF. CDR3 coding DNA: TGTGCCAGCAGACCCAGGGAAGCGGTGACCCACAATGAGCAGTACTTC.

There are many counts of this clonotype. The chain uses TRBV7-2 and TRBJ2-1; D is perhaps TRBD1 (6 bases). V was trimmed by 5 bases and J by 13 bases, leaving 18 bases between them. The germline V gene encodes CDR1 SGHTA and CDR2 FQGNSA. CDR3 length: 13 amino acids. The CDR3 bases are TGTGCCAGCAGCCCCACCCCCTCAGGGGCTCAGTTCTTC. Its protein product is CASSPTPSGAQFF.

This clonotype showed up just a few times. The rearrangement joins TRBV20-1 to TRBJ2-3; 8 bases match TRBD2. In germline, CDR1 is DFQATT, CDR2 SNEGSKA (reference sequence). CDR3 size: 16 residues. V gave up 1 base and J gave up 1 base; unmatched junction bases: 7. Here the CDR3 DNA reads TGCAGTGCTAGAGGGACGGGAGGGCCCGGCACAGATACGCAGTATTTT. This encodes CSARGTGGPGTDTQYF.

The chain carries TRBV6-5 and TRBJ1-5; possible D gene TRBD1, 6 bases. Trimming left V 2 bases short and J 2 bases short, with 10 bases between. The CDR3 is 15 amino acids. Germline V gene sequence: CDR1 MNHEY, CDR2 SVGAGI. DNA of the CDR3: TGTGCCAGCAGTTACATGGCAGGGGGCAATCAGCCCCAGCATTTT. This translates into CASSYMAGGNQPQHF.

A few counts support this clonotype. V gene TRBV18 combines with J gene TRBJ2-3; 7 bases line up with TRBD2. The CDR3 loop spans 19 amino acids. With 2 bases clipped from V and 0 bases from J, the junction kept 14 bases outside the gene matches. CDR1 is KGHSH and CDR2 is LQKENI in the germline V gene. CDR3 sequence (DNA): TGTGCCAGCTCACCATGGGGCGGGAGTACTACGCTTAGCACAGATACGCAGTATTTT. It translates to CASSPWGGSTTLSTDTQYF. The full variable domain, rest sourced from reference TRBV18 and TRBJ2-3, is NAGVMQNPRHLVRRRGQEARLRCSPMKGHSHVYWYRQLPEEGLKFMVYLQKENIIDESGMPKERFSAEFPKEGPSILRIQQVVRGDSAAYFCASSPWGGSTTLSTDTQYFGPGTRLTVL.

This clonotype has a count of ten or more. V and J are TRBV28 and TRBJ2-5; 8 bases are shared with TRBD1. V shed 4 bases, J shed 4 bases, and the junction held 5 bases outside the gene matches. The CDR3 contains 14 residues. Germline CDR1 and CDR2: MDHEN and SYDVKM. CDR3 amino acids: CASSSPTGGETQYF. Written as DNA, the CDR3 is TGTGCCAGCAGTTCCCCCACAGGGGGAGAGACCCAGTACTTC.

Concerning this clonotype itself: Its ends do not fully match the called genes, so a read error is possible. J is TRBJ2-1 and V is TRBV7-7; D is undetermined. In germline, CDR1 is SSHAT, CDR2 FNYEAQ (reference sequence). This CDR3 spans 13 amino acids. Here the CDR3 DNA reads TGTGCTAGCAGCTCTACTAACTACAATGAGCAGTTCTTC. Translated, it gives CASSSTNYNEQFF. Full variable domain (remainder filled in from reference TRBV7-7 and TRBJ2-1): GAGVSQSPRYKVTKRGQDVTLRCDPISSHATLYWYQQALGQGPEFLTYFNYEAQPDKSGLPSDRFSAERPEGSISTLTIQRTEQRDSAMYRCASSSTNYNEQFFGPGTRLTVL.

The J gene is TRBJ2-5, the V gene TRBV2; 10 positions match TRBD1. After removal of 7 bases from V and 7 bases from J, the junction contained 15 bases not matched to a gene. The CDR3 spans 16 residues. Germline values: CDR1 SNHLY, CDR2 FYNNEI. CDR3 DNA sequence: TGTGCCAGCACTGGACAGGGGGGTATAAGATTCGGGACCCAGTACTTC. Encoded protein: CASTGQGGIRFGTQYF.

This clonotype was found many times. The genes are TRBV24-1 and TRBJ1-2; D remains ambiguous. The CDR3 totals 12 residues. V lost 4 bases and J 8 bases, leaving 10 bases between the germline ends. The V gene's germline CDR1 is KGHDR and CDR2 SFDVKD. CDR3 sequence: CATSDTQRGYTF. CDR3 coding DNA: TGTGCCACCAGTGACACCCAGAGGGGCTACACCTTC.

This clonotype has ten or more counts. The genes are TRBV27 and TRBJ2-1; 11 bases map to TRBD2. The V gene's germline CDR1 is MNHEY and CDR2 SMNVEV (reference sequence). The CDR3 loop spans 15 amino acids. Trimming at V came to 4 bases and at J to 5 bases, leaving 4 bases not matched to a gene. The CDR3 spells CASSSGLAADNEQFF. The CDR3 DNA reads TGTGCCAGCAGTTCGGGACTAGCGGCAGACAATGAGCAGTTCTTC.

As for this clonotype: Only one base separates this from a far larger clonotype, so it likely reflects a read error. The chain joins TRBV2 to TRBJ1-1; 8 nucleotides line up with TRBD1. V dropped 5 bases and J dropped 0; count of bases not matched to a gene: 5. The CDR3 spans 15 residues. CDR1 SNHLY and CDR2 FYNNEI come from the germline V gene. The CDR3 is CASSIYRGMNTEAFF. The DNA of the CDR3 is TGTGCCAGCAGTATCTACAGGGGGATGAACACTGAAGCTTTCTTT.

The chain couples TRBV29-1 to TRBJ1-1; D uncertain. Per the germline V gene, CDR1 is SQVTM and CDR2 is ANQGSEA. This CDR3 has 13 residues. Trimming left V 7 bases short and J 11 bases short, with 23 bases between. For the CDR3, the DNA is TGCAGCGCTCGAAGGCCAGAGAACCCCACTGCTTTCTTT. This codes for CSARRPENPTAFF. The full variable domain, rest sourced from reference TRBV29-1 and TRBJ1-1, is SAVISQKPSRDICQRGTSLTIQCQVDSQVTMMFWYRQQPGQSLTLIATANQGSEATYESGFVIDKFPISRPNLTFSTLTVSNMSPEDSSIYLCSARRPENPTAFFGQGTRLTVV.

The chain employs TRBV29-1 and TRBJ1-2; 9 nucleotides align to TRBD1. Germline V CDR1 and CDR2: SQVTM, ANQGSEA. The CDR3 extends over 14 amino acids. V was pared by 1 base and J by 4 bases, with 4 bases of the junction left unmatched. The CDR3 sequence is CSVEAGDRVYGYTF. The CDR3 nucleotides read TGCAGCGTTGAAGCGGGGGACAGGGTCTATGGCTACACCTTC.

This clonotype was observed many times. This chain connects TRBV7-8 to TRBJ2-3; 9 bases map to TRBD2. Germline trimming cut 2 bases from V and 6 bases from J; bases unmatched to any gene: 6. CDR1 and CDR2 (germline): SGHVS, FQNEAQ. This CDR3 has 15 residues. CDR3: CASSLSSGSYDTQYF. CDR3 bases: TGTGCCAGCAGCTTAAGTAGCGGGAGTTACGATACGCAGTATTTT.

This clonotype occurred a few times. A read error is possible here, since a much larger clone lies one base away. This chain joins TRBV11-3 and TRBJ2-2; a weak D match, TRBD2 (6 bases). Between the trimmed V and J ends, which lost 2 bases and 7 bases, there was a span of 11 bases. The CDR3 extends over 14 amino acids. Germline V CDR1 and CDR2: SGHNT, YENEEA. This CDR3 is CASSLYSDYGELFF. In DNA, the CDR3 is TGTGCCAGCAGCTTATATTCGGACTACGGGGAGCTGTTTTTT.

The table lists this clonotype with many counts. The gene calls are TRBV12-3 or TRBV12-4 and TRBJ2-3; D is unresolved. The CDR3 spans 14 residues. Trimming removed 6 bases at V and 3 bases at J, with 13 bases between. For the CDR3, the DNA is TGTGCCAGCAGATCCACGGCTGCAACAGATACGCAGTATTTT. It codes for CASRSTAATDTQYF.

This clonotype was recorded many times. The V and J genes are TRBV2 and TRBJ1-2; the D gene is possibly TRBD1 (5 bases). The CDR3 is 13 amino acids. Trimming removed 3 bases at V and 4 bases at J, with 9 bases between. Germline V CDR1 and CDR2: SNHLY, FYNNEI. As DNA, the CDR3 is TGTGCCAGCAGTGATCAGGGTAGCTATGGCTACACCTTC. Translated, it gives CASSDQGSYGYTF.